The 27 T cell receptor beta chains presented below share a single source sample, sequenced in a study of identical twins. TCRdb itself ran the 5' RACE reads through MiXCR, one entry per CDR3 protein. The table shows fewer than 550,000 distinct CDR3 sequences, with nearly 15% occurring only once. These data also formed part of another study, on yellow fever vaccine responses in identical twins.

The sample consisted of CD4+ T cells sorted from blood. The receptors derive from a woman aged 18-29 years in good health.

Regarding this clonotype: The junction does not match germline at one end; this may be a read error. The rearrangement links TRBV7-2 to TRBJ2-5; perhaps D is TRBD1 or TRBD2 (6 bases each). The CDR3 runs to 13 residues. Germline CDR1 SGHTA, CDR2 FQGNSA. The CDR3 nucleotides read TGTGCCAGCAGGTTAGGGGGGCAAGAGACCCAGTACTTC. Protein: CASRLGGQETQYF.

This clonotype was counted only a few times. This rearrangement joins TRBV12-3 or TRBV12-4 to TRBJ2-5, with TRBD2 identical over 12 bases. Losses at the gene ends were 6 bases for V and 5 bases for J; bases not matched to a gene: 4. This CDR3 is built from 14 residues. As DNA, the CDR3 is TGTGCCAGCAGACTAGCGGGGGGTGTGGAGACCCAGTACTTC. The encoded protein is CASRLAGGVETQYF.

This clonotype showed up just a few times. The chain uses TRBV4-1 and TRBJ2-7; a possible D gene is TRBD2 (5 bases). V was trimmed by 0 bases and J by 6 bases, leaving 15 bases between them. The V gene's germline CDR1 is MGHRA and CDR2 YSYEKL. The CDR3 runs to 15 residues. The chain's CDR3 is CASSQDTVQGGEQYF. CDR3 nucleotides: TGCGCCAGCAGCCAAGATACGGTCCAAGGAGGCGAGCAGTACTTC.

This clonotype has a count of ten or more. This sequence joins TRBV12-3 or TRBV12-4 and TRBJ2-3, with a weak D call TRBD2 (5 bases). Deletions cut 9 bases from V and 2 bases from J, with 9 bases between. The CDR3 spans 12 residues. CDR3 nucleotides: TGTGCCAGTAGACTATCCACAGATACGCAGTATTTT. Translating gives CASRLSTDTQYF.

This clonotype was seen many times. This chain connects TRBV3-1 to TRBJ2-3; 8 bases align to TRBD2. This CDR3 is built from 17 residues. With V trimmed by 0 bases and J by 4 bases, 9 bases remained unmatched. Per the germline V gene, CDR1 is LGHDT and CDR2 is YNNKEL (reference sequence). CDR3 region: CASSQERSGSFPDTQYF. The DNA of the CDR3 is TGTGCCAGCAGCCAAGAAAGGAGCGGGAGTTTTCCAGATACGCAGTATTTT.

This clonotype has at least ten counts. This chain uses TRBV3-1 with TRBJ1-1; TRBD1 agrees at 7 bases. The CDR3 has 15 residues. Per germline, CDR1 LGHDT and CDR2 YNNKEL (reference sequence). V shed 3 bases, J shed 0 bases, and the junction held 4 bases outside the gene matches. CDR3 coding DNA: TGTGCCAGCAGCCAGGGGGACAGAATGAACACTGAAGCTTTCTTT. It specifies CASSQGDRMNTEAFF.

This clonotype appeared many times. The chain uses TRBV10-3 and TRBJ1-1; D is unclear. The V and J ends lost 2 bases and 2 bases respectively, with 0 bases between them. The CDR3 is 11 amino acids. Germline values: CDR1 ENHRY, CDR2 SYGVKD. CDR3: CAISENTEAFF. The CDR3 DNA reads TGTGCCATCAGTGAGAACACTGAAGCTTTCTTT.

The gene calls are TRBV20-1 and TRBJ2-1, with 14 bases aligning to TRBD2. The CDR3 spans 17 residues. Germline V CDR1 and CDR2: DFQATT, SNEGSKA (reference sequence). Losses at the gene ends were 5 bases for V and 8 bases for J; bases not matched to a gene: 14. Here the CDR3 reads CSADPRLAGGLRDEQFF. CDR3 DNA sequence: TGCAGTGCTGACCCCCGACTAGCGGGAGGGCTTAGGGATGAGCAGTTCTTC.

This chain connects TRBV11-2 to TRBJ1-1; no clear D gene. Germline CDR1 is SGHAT and CDR2 is FQNNGV. The V and J ends lost 1 base and 10 bases respectively, with 19 bases between them. The CDR3 sequence is 15 residues long. In DNA, the CDR3 is TGTGCCAGCAGCTTAGCCAAGGGCCAAACCGCGGGAGCTTTCTTT. This encodes CASSLAKGQTAGAFF. Based on the CDR3 plus reference TRBV11-2 and TRBJ1-1, the full variable domain is EAGVAQSPRYKIIEKRQSVAFWCNPISGHATLYWYQQILGQGPKLLIQFQNNGVVDDSQLPKDRFSAERLKGVDSTLKIQPAKLEDSAVYLCASSLAKGQTAGAFFGQGTRLTVV.

This clonotype came up many times. The V gene is TRBV12-3 or TRBV12-4, the J gene TRBJ2-7, with D possibly TRBD2 on 6 matching bases. V shed 1 base and J shed 3 bases, with 10 bases lying between them. The CDR3 totals 14 residues. CDR3 amino acids: CASSLGGTHYEQYF. CDR3 bases: TGTGCCAGCAGTTTAGGCGGGACGCACTACGAGCAGTACTTC.

V and J are TRBV3-1 and TRBJ1-1; D ambiguous. Germline assignment: CDR1 LGHDT and CDR2 YNNKEL (reference sequence). The V end lost 1 base, the J end lost 2 bases, and 5 bases lay between the germline ends. The CDR3 loop spans 13 amino acids. CDR3 region: CASSQGHNTEAFF. The CDR3 DNA reads TGTGCCAGCAGCCAAGGCCACAACACTGAAGCTTTCTTT.

V gene TRBV24-1 combines with J gene TRBJ2-1, with TRBD1 matching over 7 bases. Germline V gives CDR1 KGHDR, CDR2 SFDVKD. V shed 4 bases and J 2 bases; nucleotides not matched to a gene: 7. The CDR3 extends over 16 amino acids. CDR3 region: CATSDRQGQTYNEQFF. The CDR3, as DNA: TGTGCCACCAGTGACCGACAGGGACAAACCTACAATGAGCAGTTCTTC.

The chain couples TRBV5-1 to TRBJ2-1, with unresolved D. The V end lost 2 bases, the J end lost 8 bases, and 23 bases lay between the germline ends. Germline loops: CDR1 SGHRS, CDR2 YFSETQ. The CDR3 covers 17 residues. The CDR3 loop is CASSLFVGFDLIDEQFF. The CDR3 DNA is TGCGCCAGCAGCTTATTCGTAGGGTTTGACCTTATCGATGAGCAGTTCTTC. Using reference TRBV5-1 and TRBJ2-1 for the parts outside the CDR3, the full variable domain is KAGVTQTPRYLIKTRGQQVTLSCSPISGHRSVSWYQQTPGQGLQFLFEYFSETQRNKGNFPGRFSGRQFSNSRSEMNVSTLELGDSALYLCASSLFVGFDLIDEQFFGPGTRLTVL.

The chain uses TRBV5-1 and TRBJ2-5; D gene uncertain. The germline gives CDR1 SGHRS, CDR2 YFSETQ. This CDR3 has 14 residues. Between the trimmed V and J ends, which lost 4 bases and 5 bases, there was a span of 15 bases. The CDR3 DNA reads as TGCGCCAGCAGCCCAGGATCAGGAAAGGAGACCCAGTACTTC. As protein: CASSPGSGKETQYF.

The chain links TRBV10-3 to TRBJ2-2; 11 bases are a match to TRBD2. The germline CDR1 and CDR2 sequences are ENHRY and SYGVKD. Trimming cost V 6 bases and J 2 bases; bases outside gene matches: 5. The CDR3 has 16 residues. The CDR3 nucleotides read TGTGCCATCAGCTCTAGCGGGGGGTTTAACACCGGGGAGCTGTTTTTT. It encodes CAISSSGGFNTGELFF.

The chain is built from TRBV12-3 or TRBV12-4 and TRBJ2-2; TRBD2 matches 7 bases. The V segment lost 5 bases and the J segment 1 base; nucleotides outside the gene matches: 10. The CDR3 runs 17 residues. The CDR3 DNA reads TGTGCCAGCAGTGGGGGACCTCTAGCGGTGAACACCGGGGAGCTGTTTTTT. Translating it yields CASSGGPLAVNTGELFF.

At least ten counts were recorded for this clonotype. The J gene is TRBJ2-3, the V gene TRBV7-2; D ambiguous. V gave up 4 bases and J gave up 1 base, with 15 bases separating them. Germline V gene sequence: CDR1 SGHTA, CDR2 FQGNSA. This CDR3 has 16 residues. The CDR3 spells CASSSYEVAGTDTQYF. CDR3 sequence (DNA): TGTGCCAGCAGCTCATACGAGGTAGCTGGCACAGATACGCAGTATTTT.

This chain links TRBV4-2 with TRBJ2-3; TRBD2 agrees at 10 bases. Germline loops: CDR1 LGHNA, CDR2 YNFKEQ. This CDR3 spans 14 amino acids. The V and J ends lost 0 bases and 11 bases, in that order; junction bases with no gene match: 5. As DNA, the CDR3 is TGTGCCAGCAGCCAAGATAGGGTAGCGGGGGGGCAGTATTTT. This gives the protein CASSQDRVAGGQYF.

The gene calls are TRBV7-8 and TRBJ2-1; the match to TRBD2 covers 11 bases. Germline V gene sequence: CDR1 SGHVS, CDR2 FQNEAQ. CDR3 length: 15 residues. The V segment lost 4 bases and the J segment 7 bases; nucleotides outside the gene matches: 6. The CDR3 spells CASSYLAGGVNEQFF. In DNA, the CDR3 is TGTGCCAGCAGCTACCTAGCGGGAGGTGTTAATGAGCAGTTCTTC.

This clonotype was counted many times. The V gene is TRBV5-1, the J gene TRBJ2-1, with TRBD2 as a possible D gene (5 bases). The CDR3 length is 16 residues. Per the germline V gene, CDR1 is SGHRS and CDR2 is YFSETQ. V lost 1 base and J 0 bases, leaving 11 bases between the germline ends. In DNA, the CDR3 is TGCGCCAGCAGCTTGACTGGTGGAGGCTCCTACAATGAGCAGTTCTTC. It specifies CASSLTGGGSYNEQFF.

This clonotype was seen more than once but under ten times. The V call is TRBV6-2 or TRBV6-3, the J call TRBJ2-3, with a tentative D call TRBD1 (6 bases). The CDR3 covers 14 residues. CDR1 and CDR2 (germline): MNHEY, SVGEGT. The V gene lost 5 bases and the J gene lost 0 bases, with 9 bases spanning the gap. The CDR3 DNA sequence: TGTGCCAGCAGTAAGGGACACAGCACAGATACGCAGTATTTT. Translated, it gives CASSKGHSTDTQYF.

This clonotype was detected a few times. The chain joins TRBV24-1 to TRBJ2-7, with 8 bases that match TRBD1. This CDR3 has 15 amino acids. The trim removed 0 bases at V and 3 bases at J, leaving 3 bases unmatched. Per germline, CDR1 KGHDR and CDR2 SFDVKD. The CDR3 sequence: CATSDLGTGNYEQYF. In nucleotides, the CDR3 is TGTGCCACCAGTGATTTGGGGACAGGCAACTACGAGCAGTACTTC.

Only a few counts were recorded for this clonotype. This rearrangement joins TRBV24-1 to TRBJ1-2, with TRBD1 matching over 8 bases. The germline CDR1 and CDR2 sequences are KGHDR and SFDVKD. Trimming cost V 5 bases and J 4 bases; bases outside gene matches: 5. This CDR3 comprises 14 residues. The CDR3 DNA follows: TGTGCCACCAGTGGGACAGGGTCTGGCTATGGCTACACCTTC. It yields the protein CATSGTGSGYGYTF.

The chain combines TRBV7-6 with TRBJ1-4; TRBD1 agrees at 7 bases. J lost 2 bases, V lost 1 base, and 4 bases had no gene match. Germline lookup yields CDR1 SGHVS and CDR2 FNYEAQ. This CDR3 comprises 16 residues. The CDR3: CASSLGGGATNEKLFF. The CDR3 nucleotides are TGTGCCAGCAGCTTAGGAGGGGGCGCGACTAATGAAAAACTGTTTTTT. The full variable domain, its missing parts supplied by reference TRBV7-6 and TRBJ1-4, is GAGVSQSPRYKVTKRGQDVALRCDPISGHVSLYWYRQALGQGPEFLTYFNYEAQQDKSGLPNDRFSAERPEGSISTLTIQRTEQRDSAMYRCASSLGGGATNEKLFFGSGTQLSVL.

This clonotype was counted only a few times. CDR3 residues: CASSQEGRTGDIQYF. DNA of the CDR3: TGTGCCAGCAGCCAGGAGGGACGGACGGGGGACATTCAGTACTTC. The genes are TRBV3-1 and TRBJ2-4, with TRBD2 as a possible D gene (6 bases). This CDR3 contains 15 residues. Germline V CDR1 and CDR2: LGHDT, YNNKEL (reference sequence). The ends were cut back, 3 bases at V and 8 bases at J, with 17 bases in the middle.

This clonotype was counted only a few times. This chain links TRBV10-2 with TRBJ2-2; D not resolved. The CDR3 covers 16 residues. Germline V gene data show CDR1 as WSHSY and CDR2 as SAAADI. V was clipped by 2 bases and J by 0 bases, with 10 bases between them. The CDR3 sequence: CASSEIAGPNTGELFF. The CDR3 nucleotides are TGCGCCAGCAGTGAGATCGCCGGCCCGAACACCGGGGAGCTGTTTTTT.

The V and J genes are TRBV7-9 and TRBJ2-1; D remains unclear. From germline, CDR1 is SEHNR and CDR2 FQNEAQ (reference sequence). The CDR3 consists of 14 residues. V was clipped by 2 bases and J by 0 bases, with 5 bases between them. CDR3 region: CASSLSTSYNEQFF. CDR3 DNA sequence: TGTGCCAGCAGCTTATCAACCTCCTACAATGAGCAGTTCTTC.